The 27 T cell receptor beta chains below come from one sample, sequenced in a study of T cell responses to AZD1222 COVID-19 vaccine. Assay: immunoSEQ multiplex PCR; the TCRdb copy retains only in-frame clones and omits some. The data contain about 110,000 clones, just under 95% of them singletons. The material was peripheral blood, obtained on day 0 of AZD1222 vaccination. The receptors shown here come from an adult in good health.

The V call is TRBV6-2 or TRBV6-3, the J call TRBJ2-2, with D possibly TRBD1 on 6 matching bases. V lost 5 bases and J lost 4, with 14 bases in between. In germline, CDR1 is MNHEY, CDR2 SVGEGT. The CDR3 is made up of 15 amino acids. The CDR3 is CASSQDRRSTGELFF. CDR3 bases: TGTGCCAGCAGTCAAGACAGGCGTAGCACCGGGGAGCTGTTTTTT.

Only one count was recorded for this clone. The chain joins TRBV6-6 to TRBJ2-2, with 9 bases that match TRBD1. From germline, CDR1 is MNHNY and CDR2 SVGAGI (reference sequence). CDR3 length: 14 amino acids. The J segment lost 3 bases and the V segment lost 10 bases, leaving 6 bases of the junction unmatched. Here the CDR3 DNA reads TGTGCCACCAAGACAGGGGGGTACACCGGGGAGCTGTTTTTT. Its protein product is CATKTGGYTGELFF.

This rearrangement joins TRBV29-1 to TRBJ2-7; the match to TRBD1 covers 11 bases. The J segment lost 11 bases and the V segment lost 6 bases, leaving 9 bases of the junction unmatched. CDR3 length: 12 amino acids. The germline V gene has CDR1 SQVTM and CDR2 ANQGSEA. CDR3 DNA sequence: TGCAGCGTCGGGGACAGGGGGGAGGAAGAGTACTTC. Its protein is CSVGDRGEEEYF.

V and J are TRBV19 and TRBJ2-2, with 8 bases matching TRBD1. V lost 8 bases and J lost 3; bases outside the gene matches: 8. Per the germline V gene, CDR1 is LNHDA and CDR2 is SQIVND (reference sequence). CDR3 length: 15 residues. CDR3 nucleotide sequence: TGTGCCAGTTACCCCACGGACAGGGACACCGGGGAGCTGTTTTTT. Protein: CASYPTDRDTGELFF.

The J gene is TRBJ1-1, the V gene TRBV4-1, with D possibly matching TRBD1 (6 bases). Germline V gene sequence: CDR1 MGHRA, CDR2 YSYEKL. Trimming took 1 base from V and 0 from J, leaving 15 bases between them. The CDR3 totals 17 residues. Written as DNA, the CDR3 is TGCGCCAGCAGCCAAGCACAGGGACTAAATATGAACACTGAAGCTTTCTTT. This gives the protein CASSQAQGLNMNTEAFF.

The chain uses TRBV7-9 and TRBJ2-1; no firm D call. Between the trimmed V and J ends, which lost 5 bases and 10 bases, there was a span of 9 bases. The germline V gene encodes CDR1 SEHNR and CDR2 FQNEAQ (reference sequence). The CDR3 has 11 amino acids. The CDR3 bases are TGTGCCAGCAGCCTCGGTGTGGAGCAGTTCTTC. This encodes CASSLGVEQFF.

The V call is TRBV7-8, the J call TRBJ1-2, with 7 positions matching TRBD1. Per the germline V gene, CDR1 is SGHVS and CDR2 is FQNEAQ. J was trimmed by 6 bases and V by 5 bases; bases with no gene match: 15. The CDR3 loop spans 16 amino acids. CDR3 amino acids: CASSPNTGESPHGYTF. The CDR3 region has the DNA TGTGCCAGCAGCCCTAATACAGGGGAAAGCCCCCATGGCTACACCTTC. Complete variable domain (other parts from reference TRBV7-8 and TRBJ1-2): GAGVSQSPRYKVAKRGQDVALRCDPISGHVSLFWYQQALGQGPEFLTYFQNEAQLDKSGLPSDRFFAERPEGSVSTLKIQRTQQEDSAVYLCASSPNTGESPHGYTFGSGTRLTVV.

This chain links TRBV7-9 with TRBJ2-1, with 8 bases lining up with TRBD2. Germline V gene sequence: CDR1 SEHNR, CDR2 FQNEAQ (reference sequence). The junction had 7 bases not matched to a gene; V was cut back by 1 base and J by 5 bases. The CDR3 is 16 residues long. CDR3 sequence reads: CASSLDSLAVNNEQFF. CDR3 DNA: TGTGCCAGCAGCTTAGATTCACTAGCGGTCAACAATGAGCAGTTCTTC.

This rearrangement joins TRBV19 to TRBJ1-2; D uncertain. V lost 3 bases to trimming and J lost 6 bases, with 20 bases between them. The CDR3 sequence is 16 residues long. Germline values: CDR1 LNHDA, CDR2 SQIVND (reference sequence). The CDR3 reads CASSIVILSVLDGYTF. The DNA of the CDR3 is TGTGCCAGTAGTATTGTAATTCTGAGCGTTTTGGATGGCTACACCTTC.

This rearrangement joins TRBV19 to TRBJ1-1; D remains unclear. This CDR3 is built from 13 residues. Looked up from germline, CDR1 is LNHDA and CDR2 is SQIVND (reference sequence). The V end was cut by 8 bases, the J end by 0 bases, with 10 bases between. The CDR3 protein is CASSAKMNTEAFF. CDR3 in DNA: TGTGCCAGTTCGGCAAAGATGAACACTGAAGCTTTCTTT.

The chain carries TRBV19 and TRBJ1-4; a possible D gene is TRBD1 (6 bases). The V gene lost 10 bases and the J gene lost 12 bases, with 18 bases spanning the gap. The CDR3 is made up of 12 amino acids. Germline lookup yields CDR1 LNHDA and CDR2 SQIVND (reference sequence). CDR3 DNA: TGTGCCACCCTAGGGGCAGGGGATGAACTGTTTTTT. Protein product: CATLGAGDELFF.

J is TRBJ1-2 and V is TRBV9; 9 nucleotides agree with TRBD1. The CDR3 spans 14 residues. Germline values: CDR1 SGDLS, CDR2 YYNGEE. The V gene end was trimmed by 3 bases and the J gene end by 8 bases; junction bases not matched to a gene: 8. CDR3 in amino acids: CASSGNTGGTGYTF. CDR3 nucleotide sequence: TGTGCCAGCAGCGGGAATACAGGGGGCACGGGCTACACCTTC.

This sequence joins TRBV2 and TRBJ1-5; 8 bases fit TRBD1. V lost 6 bases, J lost 5 bases, and 6 bases stayed unmatched. The CDR3 spans 14 residues. From germline, CDR1 is SNHLY and CDR2 FYNNEI. CDR3 in amino acids: CASRADRAHQPQHF. The CDR3 DNA follows: TGTGCCAGCAGAGCGGACAGGGCTCATCAGCCCCAGCATTTT.

This rearrangement joins TRBV12-3 or TRBV12-4 to TRBJ2-7; D possibly matches TRBD1 or TRBD2 (6 bases each). The CDR3 is 13 amino acids. Between the trimmed V and J ends, which lost 2 bases and 2 bases, there was a span of 7 bases. CDR3 protein: CASSLRGAYEQYF. In DNA, the CDR3 is TGTGCCAGCAGTTTAAGGGGGGCCTACGAGCAGTACTTC.

This chain links TRBV30 with TRBJ1-3; TRBD1 aligns across 7 bases. Germline trimming cut 5 bases from V and 0 bases from J; bases unmatched to any gene: 10. The CDR3 is made up of 16 amino acids. CDR1 and CDR2 (germline): GTSNPN, SVGIG (reference sequence). For the CDR3, the DNA is TGTGCCTGGGGGAGGGACAGTCCTGCCTCTGGAAACACCATATATTTT. Translating gives CAWGRDSPASGNTIYF.

The rearrangement uses TRBV19 and TRBJ1-2; 9 bases are a match to TRBD1. The V and J ends lost 5 bases and 8 bases, in that order; junction bases with no gene match: 12. The CDR3 extends over 15 amino acids. CDR1 and CDR2 (germline): LNHDA, SQIVND (reference sequence). This chain's CDR3 is CASSSSGQGNGGYTF. The CDR3 DNA reads TGTGCCAGTAGTTCCTCCGGACAGGGGAATGGAGGCTACACCTTC. The variable domain in full, completed from reference TRBV19 and TRBJ1-2, reads DGGITQSPKYLFRKEGQNVTLSCEQNLNHDAMYWYRQDPGQGLRLIYYSQIVNDFQKGDIAEGYSVSREKKESFPLTVTSAQKNPTAFYLCASSSSGQGNGGYTFGSGTRLTVV.

V and J are TRBV10-2 and TRBJ1-2, with D possibly being TRBD1 (5 bases). CDR3 length: 13 amino acids. Trimming cost V 11 bases and J 4 bases, with 17 bases left between them. The germline gives CDR1 WSHSY, CDR2 SAAADI. The CDR3 sequence is CAAWGGTLYGYTF. CDR3 nucleotides: TGCGCCGCATGGGGAGGGACCCTCTATGGCTACACCTTC.

The chain has TRBV14 and TRBJ2-1; D might be TRBD2 (5 bases). Looked up from germline, CDR1 is SGHDN and CDR2 is FVKESK. This CDR3 comprises 15 residues. V lost 3 bases to trimming and J lost 0 bases, with 9 bases between them. The CDR3 here is CASSHRGSSYNEQFF. For the CDR3, the DNA is TGTGCCAGCAGCCACCGGGGAAGCTCCTACAATGAGCAGTTCTTC.

CDR3 nucleotides: TGTGCCAGCAGCTTAGGCAGGGTTGGGAGCTCGGGCATGAACACTGAAGCTTTCTTT. Its protein is CASSLGRVGSSGMNTEAFF. The chain employs TRBV11-2 and TRBJ1-1; D perhaps matches TRBD1 (5 bases). Per germline, CDR1 SGHAT and CDR2 FQNNGV. Trimming took 1 base from V and 0 from J, leaving 21 bases between them. The CDR3 extends over 19 amino acids.

The chain combines TRBV5-6 with TRBJ2-1, with TRBD2 matching over 14 bases. Germline V lookup: CDR1 SGHDT, CDR2 YYEEEE. This CDR3 has 15 residues. Trimming at V came to 3 bases and at J to 9 bases, leaving 5 bases not matched to a gene. CDR3 DNA: TGTGCCAGCAGCTCGACTAGCGGGGGGGCTTCTGAGCAGTTCTTC. Translation gives CASSSTSGGASEQFF. The full variable domain, rest sourced from reference TRBV5-6 and TRBJ2-1, is DAGVTQSPTHLIKTRGQQVTLRCSPKSGHDTVSWYQQALGQGPQFIFQYYEEEERQRGNFPDRFSGHQFPNYSSELNVNALLLGDSALYLCASSSTSGGASEQFFGPGTRLTVL.

The chain links TRBV5-1 to TRBJ1-6; possibly TRBD1 for D (5 bases). V lost 0 bases to trimming and J lost 7 bases, with 14 bases between them. Germline CDR1 and CDR2: SGHRS and YFSETQ. This CDR3 spans 16 amino acids. CDR3 coding DNA: TGCGCCAGCAGCTTGGGAGGGCCAGGGCTCAATTCACCCCTCCACTTT. Protein: CASSLGGPGLNSPLHF.

This clone has a single count. The rearrangement joins TRBV6-5 to TRBJ1-1, with TRBD1 matching 7 bases. Germline V lookup: CDR1 MNHEY, CDR2 SVGAGI. The ends lost 2 bases at V and 1 base at J; junction bases unmatched: 7. The CDR3 length is 16 residues. In nucleotides, the CDR3 is TGTGCCAGCAGTTACCATTCAGGGGGACCGAACACTGAAGCTTTCTTT. It specifies CASSYHSGGPNTEAFF.

This clone has more than one count but fewer than ten. The chain employs TRBV7-2 and TRBJ1-3, with no clear D. This CDR3 spans 16 amino acids. V lost 0 bases and J 4 bases, leaving 13 bases between the germline ends. The germline V gene encodes CDR1 SGHTA and CDR2 FQGNSA. The CDR3 spells CASSLAFRSRGNTIYF. The CDR3 DNA reads as TGTGCCAGCAGCTTAGCCTTTCGCTCGCGAGGAAACACCATATATTTT.

V gene TRBV30 combines with J gene TRBJ2-3; D possibly corresponds to TRBD2 (6 bases). From germline, CDR1 is GTSNPN and CDR2 SVGIG (reference sequence). The CDR3 is 15 residues long. V lost 1 base to trimming and J lost 5 bases, with 16 bases between them. Here the CDR3 DNA reads TGTGCCTGGAGTGGGGGCGCGGGGCGGGGAGATACGCAGTATTTT. Its translation is CAWSGGAGRGDTQYF. The variable domain in full, with the rest retrieved from reference TRBV30 and TRBJ2-3, is SQTIHQWPATLVQPVGSPLSLECTVEGTSNPNLYWYRQAAGRGLQLLFYSVGIGQISSEVPQNLSASRPQDRQFILSSKKLLLSDSGFYLCAWSGGAGRGDTQYFGPGTRLTVL.

V and J are TRBV29-1 and TRBJ2-1, with D perhaps TRBD1 or TRBD2 (5 bases each). From germline, CDR1 is SQVTM and CDR2 ANQGSEA. The CDR3 totals 11 residues. The ends were cut back, 7 bases at V and 6 bases at J, with 10 bases in the middle. In DNA form, the CDR3 reads TGCAGCGCCGGGACGGGCAATGAGCAGTTCTTC. The encoded protein is CSAGTGNEQFF.

The rearrangement uses TRBV24-1 and TRBJ2-3, with D uncertain. Germline CDR1 and CDR2: KGHDR and SFDVKD. The V end lost 7 bases, the J end lost 2 bases, and 12 bases lay between the germline ends. This CDR3 spans 14 amino acids. The CDR3 sequence is CATREGPSTDTQYF. The CDR3 DNA is TGTGCCACCAGGGAAGGGCCCTCCACAGATACGCAGTATTTT.

The chain uses TRBV24-1 and TRBJ2-7; the match to TRBD1 covers 9 bases. The CDR3 extends over 14 amino acids. The germline CDR1 and CDR2 sequences are KGHDR and SFDVKD. The junction had 6 bases not matched to a gene; V was cut back by 4 bases and J by 6 bases. The CDR3 bases are TGTGCCACCAGTGACGGGGACAGGGAGAGCGAGCAGTACTTC. It is translated as CATSDGDRESEQYF.